Below are 16 T cell receptor beta chains sequenced from a single sample in a study of Ad26.COV2.S vaccination and SARS-CoV-2 variants. Profiled with immunoSEQ multiplex PCR; TCRdb holds only in-frame clones, not every one. The profile covers 410,000 or so clones, with around 90% appearing a single time and 12% taken by the ten largest. Treatment: 19 received Ad26.COV2.S at low or high dose, single or two shots; about 5 received placebo; per-sample allocation not given. Day 63 after the first injection of vaccine or placebo was the sampling time. Material: peripheral blood, obtained in a trial of Ad26.COV2.S vaccine versus placebo. These receptors originate from a person aged 18-60 years who received the Ad26.COV2.S COVID-19 vaccine or a placebo.

The V and J genes are TRBV7-9 and TRBJ1-1; tentatively, D is TRBD1 (6 bases). This CDR3 comprises 12 residues. Trimming left V 1 base short and J 7 bases short, with 7 bases between. The germline CDR1 and CDR2 sequences are SEHNR and FQNEAQ (reference sequence). CDR3: CASSLGDNEAFF. CDR3 nucleotides: TGTGCCAGCAGCTTAGGGGACAATGAAGCTTTCTTT.

The rearrangement joins TRBV4-3 to TRBJ2-1; D is undetermined. V was shortened by 0 bases and J by 0 bases, with 6 bases between the two germline ends. The CDR3 loop spans 15 amino acids. Germline CDR1 reads LGHNA; CDR2 reads YSLEER. In DNA form, the CDR3 reads TGCGCCAGCAGCCAAGATTACAACTCCTACAATGAGCAGTTCTTC. Residues: CASSQDYNSYNEQFF.

The chain recombines TRBV5-1 with TRBJ2-3; TRBD2 agrees at 9 bases. The CDR3 is 15 residues long. Germline V gene data show CDR1 as SGHRS and CDR2 as YFSETQ. The junction had 4 bases not matched to a gene; V was cut back by 4 bases and J by 1 base. The CDR3 sequence is CASSVIAGGTDTQYF. DNA of the CDR3: TGCGCCAGCAGCGTCATAGCGGGAGGCACAGATACGCAGTATTTT.

In this sample, this clone turned up once. The rearrangement joins TRBV27 to TRBJ2-7; 8 bases are shared with TRBD1. J gave up 4 bases and V 5 bases, and 10 bases lay outside the gene matches. This CDR3 is built from 15 residues. Germline V lookup: CDR1 MNHEY, CDR2 SMNVEV (reference sequence). This CDR3 reads CASSLAGQGTYEQYF. Here the CDR3 DNA reads TGTGCCAGCAGTCTGGCCGGACAGGGTACGTACGAGCAGTACTTC.

As DNA, the CDR3 is TGTGCCAGCTCACCACCGTTAAGCAATGAGCAGTTCTTC. Translation: CASSPPLSNEQFF. J is TRBJ2-1 and V is TRBV18; no clear D. CDR1 is KGHSH, CDR2 LQKENI, per germline. V gave up 0 bases and J gave up 6 bases, with 6 bases separating them. CDR3 length equals 13 residues.

The rearrangement joins TRBV7-2 to TRBJ2-3; the D is unclear. The length of the CDR3 is 13 residues. Germline V lookup: CDR1 SGHTA, CDR2 FQGNSA. V was shortened by 2 bases and J by 6 bases, with 9 bases between the two germline ends. CDR3 protein: CASSLRASDTQYF. CDR3 nucleotide sequence: TGTGCCAGCAGCTTACGGGCGAGCGATACGCAGTATTTT.

The chain joins TRBV28 to TRBJ1-2; 10 nucleotides agree with TRBD1. The CDR3 totals 17 residues. J was trimmed by 2 bases and V by 2 bases; bases with no gene match: 8. The germline V gene has CDR1 MDHEN and CDR2 SYDVKM. In nucleotides, the CDR3 is TGTGCCAGCAGTTTAAGCGGGACAGGGGACACCAACTATGGCTACACCTTC. Translation gives CASSLSGTGDTNYGYTF.

This chain connects TRBV6-1 to TRBJ2-7; 7 bases are a match to TRBD2. There are 15 residues in the CDR3. Germline CDR1 is MNHNS and CDR2 is SASEGT. V trimming: 2 bases; J trimming: 4 bases; junction bases outside the gene matches: 8. CDR3: CASSERVAGPYEQYF. As DNA, the CDR3 is TGTGCCAGCAGTGAAAGGGTAGCGGGCCCTTACGAGCAGTACTTC.

CDR3 protein: CASSTLGGQYF. The CDR3 DNA reads TGTGCCAGCAGTACGCTAGGTGGGCAGTACTTC. This chain connects TRBV6-5 to TRBJ2-7; D is unclear. The germline V gene has CDR1 MNHEY and CDR2 SVGAGI. The CDR3 has 11 amino acids. V was shortened by 5 bases and J by 9 bases, with 11 bases between the two germline ends.

The gene calls are TRBV4-3 and TRBJ2-1; perhaps TRBD2 as D (5 bases). The germline V gene encodes CDR1 LGHNA and CDR2 YSLEER. Trimming shortened V by 0 bases and J by 1 base, and 19 bases separated the two germline ends. This CDR3 region has 19 residues. DNA of the CDR3: TGCGCCAGCAGCCAAGATCTTTCGTACGCGGGTCAATCCTACAATGAGCAGTTCTTC. It encodes CASSQDLSYAGQSYNEQFF.

V usage is TRBV28 and J usage is TRBJ2-1; 8 bases agree with TRBD2. Germline CDR1 MDHEN, CDR2 SYDVKM. This CDR3 is 15 amino acids long. Trimming cost V 7 bases and J 5 bases; bases outside gene matches: 10. In nucleotides, the CDR3 is TGTGCCAGCATCCGAGGAGCAGCGGGAGACAATGAGCAGTTCTTC. Its protein is CASIRGAAGDNEQFF.

DNA of the CDR3: TGTGCCAGCAGTTTCGGACTAGCGGGGGCCACAGATACGCAGTATTTT. Protein sequence: CASSFGLAGATDTQYF. The chain couples TRBV27 to TRBJ2-3; the match to TRBD2 covers 13 bases. V lost 3 bases to trimming and J lost 2 bases; unmatched junction nucleotides: 2. The CDR3 is 16 amino acids. Germline V gene data show CDR1 as MNHEY and CDR2 as SMNVEV (reference sequence).

The rearrangement uses TRBV19 and TRBJ2-1, with a possible D match to TRBD2 (6 bases). V was trimmed by 6 bases and J by 4 bases, leaving 13 bases between them. CDR1 and CDR2 (germline): LNHDA, SQIVND (reference sequence). The length of the CDR3 is 14 residues. The DNA for the CDR3 is TGTGCCAGTAGGCGCGGGATGGGGTACAATGAGCAGTTCTTC. The encoded protein is CASRRGMGYNEQFF.

This clone was detected a few times. The chain couples TRBV27 to TRBJ1-3; 7 nucleotides align to TRBD1. The germline gives CDR1 MNHEY, CDR2 SMNVEV (reference sequence). The trim removed 2 bases at V and 6 bases at J, leaving 19 bases unmatched. This CDR3 has 19 residues. The CDR3, as DNA: TGTGCCAGCAGTTTAAGGGGGATACCGGGACAGCGAAACTTAAACACCATATATTTT. Its translation is CASSLRGIPGQRNLNTIYF.

The rearrangement uses TRBV7-2 and TRBJ2-3, with 7 bases that match TRBD1. Germline loops: CDR1 SGHTA, CDR2 FQGNSA. J lost 5 bases, V lost 1 base, and 9 bases had no gene match. The CDR3 has 16 residues. The CDR3 region has the DNA TGTGCCAGCAGCTTAGGGGCAGGGGGTCGTAGAGATACGCAGTATTTT. It translates to CASSLGAGGRRDTQYF.

The chain couples TRBV21-1 to TRBJ2-1; the D call in the table, TRBD2, was not verified against the DNA. TRBV21-1 corresponds to a pseudogene. This CDR3 contains 16 residues. CDR3 amino acids: CASNTGTLGQRDEQFF. CDR3 bases: TGTGCCAGCAACACCGGGACTCTCGGTCAGAGGGATGAGCAGTTCTTC.